One T cell receptor (beta chain) is described in this entry. CDR1 and CDR2 (germline): KGHSH, LQKENI. The CDR3 sequence is 14 residues long. Trimming took off 3 bases at V and 7 bases at J, with 13 bases between the two ends. This specimen comes from a study of blood T cell repertoires in COVID-19. On the study more broadly: Collection of acute and convalescent COVID-19 samples took place in the United States, Italy and Spain. Sources were T cells, B-cell-depleted T cells, or PBMCs; the material itself was cDNA or gDNA.

Source study methods: It was from reference gene primer amplification that nucleated cell counts were estimated. The protocol was immunoSEQ multiplex PCR, while the TCRdb copy is restricted to in-frame clones and leaves out a portion. That table gives V, J and clone size, and the DNA gave D and trimming. The table records about 140,000 clones, around 83% of them present only once. The clonotype was recovered from a woman older than 75 with acute or convalescent COVID-19. V and J are TRBV18 and TRBJ2-1; D possibly corresponds to TRBD2 (5 bases). Material: peripheral blood. CDR3 sequence reads: CASSPGLGGNEQFF. The CDR3 nucleotides are TGTGCCAGCTCACCCGGACTGGGCGGGAATGAGCAGTTCTTC.